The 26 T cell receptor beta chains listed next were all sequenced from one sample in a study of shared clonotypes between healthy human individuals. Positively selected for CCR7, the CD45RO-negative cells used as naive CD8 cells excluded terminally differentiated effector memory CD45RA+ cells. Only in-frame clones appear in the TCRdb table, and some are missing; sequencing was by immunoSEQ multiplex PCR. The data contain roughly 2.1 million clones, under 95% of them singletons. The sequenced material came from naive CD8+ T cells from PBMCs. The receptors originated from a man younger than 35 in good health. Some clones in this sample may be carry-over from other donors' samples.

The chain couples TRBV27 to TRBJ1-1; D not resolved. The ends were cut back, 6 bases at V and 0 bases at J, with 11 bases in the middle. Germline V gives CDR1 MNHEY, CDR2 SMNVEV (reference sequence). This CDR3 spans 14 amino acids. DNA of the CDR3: TGTGCCAGCAGAGACCCTTCCCTGAACACTGAAGCTTTCTTT. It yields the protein CASRDPSLNTEAFF.

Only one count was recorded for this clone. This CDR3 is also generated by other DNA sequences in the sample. The CDR3 DNA is TGTGCCAGCAGTTTATTGGGCGGGAGGGGAACAGATACGCAGTATTTT. Translation: CASSLLGGRGTDTQYF. The chain employs TRBV27 and TRBJ2-3; 9 nucleotides line up with TRBD2. J gave up 3 bases and V 1 base, and 5 bases lay outside the gene matches. The germline V gene has CDR1 MNHEY and CDR2 SMNVEV (reference sequence). This CDR3 has 16 amino acids.

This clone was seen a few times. CDR3 protein: CASSHSKGTGDVEQYF. The CDR3 region has the DNA TGTGCCAGCAGCCATAGTAAAGGGACAGGGGATGTCGAGCAGTACTTC. This chain links TRBV9 with TRBJ2-7; 10 nucleotides line up with TRBD1. The germline gives CDR1 SGDLS, CDR2 YYNGEE. The V and J ends lost 4 bases and 6 bases, in that order; junction bases with no gene match: 13. The CDR3 length is 16 residues.

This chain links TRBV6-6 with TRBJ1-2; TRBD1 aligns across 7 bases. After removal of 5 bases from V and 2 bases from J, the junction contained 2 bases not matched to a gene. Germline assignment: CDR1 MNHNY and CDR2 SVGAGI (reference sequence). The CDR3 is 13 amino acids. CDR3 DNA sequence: TGTGCCAGCAGTCTACAGGGGAACTATGGCTACACCTTC. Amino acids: CASSLQGNYGYTF.

Here the CDR3 reads CASSLSLTTYEQYF. CDR3 nucleotides: TGTGCCAGCAGTTTATCCCTCACTACCTACGAGCAGTACTTC. This chain connects TRBV27 to TRBJ2-7; D unresolved. The CDR3 runs to 14 residues. With 0 bases removed from V and 2 bases from J, the gap between germline ends came to 8 bases. Germline CDR1 reads MNHEY; CDR2 reads SMNVEV (reference sequence).

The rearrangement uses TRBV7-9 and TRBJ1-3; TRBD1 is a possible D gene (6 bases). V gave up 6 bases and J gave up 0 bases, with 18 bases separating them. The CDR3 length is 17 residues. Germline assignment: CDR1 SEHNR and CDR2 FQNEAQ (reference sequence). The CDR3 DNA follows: TGTGCCAGCAGTCATCCCGCGTCAGGGGACTCTGGAAACACCATATATTTT. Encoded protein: CASSHPASGDSGNTIYF.

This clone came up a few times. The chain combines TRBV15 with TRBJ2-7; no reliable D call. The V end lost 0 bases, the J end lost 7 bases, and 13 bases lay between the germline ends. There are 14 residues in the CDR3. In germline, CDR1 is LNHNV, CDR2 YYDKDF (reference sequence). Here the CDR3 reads CATSRDSLGREQYF. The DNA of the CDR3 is TGTGCCACCAGCAGAGACTCTCTGGGAAGGGAGCAGTACTTC.

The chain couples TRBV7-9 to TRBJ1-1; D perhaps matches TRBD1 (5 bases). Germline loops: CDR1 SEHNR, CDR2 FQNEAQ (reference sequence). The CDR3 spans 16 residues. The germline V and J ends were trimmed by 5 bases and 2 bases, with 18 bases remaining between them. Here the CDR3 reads CASSPREGLANTEAFF. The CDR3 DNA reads TGTGCCAGCAGCCCGAGGGAGGGGCTAGCAAACACTGAAGCTTTCTTT.

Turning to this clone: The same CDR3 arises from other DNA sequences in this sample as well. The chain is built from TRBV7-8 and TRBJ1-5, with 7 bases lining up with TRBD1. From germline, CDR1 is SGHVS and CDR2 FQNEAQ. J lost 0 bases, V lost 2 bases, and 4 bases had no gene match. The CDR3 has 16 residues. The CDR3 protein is CASSLWTGDSNQPQHF. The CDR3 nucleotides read TGTGCCAGCAGCTTATGGACAGGAGATAGCAATCAGCCCCAGCATTTT.

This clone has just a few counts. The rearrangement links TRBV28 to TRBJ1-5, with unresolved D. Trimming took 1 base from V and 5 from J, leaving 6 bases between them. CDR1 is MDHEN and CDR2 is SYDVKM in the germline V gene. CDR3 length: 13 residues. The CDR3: CASSLYYYQPQHF. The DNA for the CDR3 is TGTGCCAGCAGTTTATACTACTATCAGCCCCAGCATTTT.

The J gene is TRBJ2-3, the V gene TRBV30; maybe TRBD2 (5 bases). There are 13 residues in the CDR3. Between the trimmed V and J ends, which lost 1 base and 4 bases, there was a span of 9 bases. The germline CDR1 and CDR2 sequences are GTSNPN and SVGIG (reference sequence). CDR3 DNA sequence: TGTGCCTGGAGTGAGGCTAGCCCAGATACGCAGTATTTT. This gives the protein CAWSEASPDTQYF.

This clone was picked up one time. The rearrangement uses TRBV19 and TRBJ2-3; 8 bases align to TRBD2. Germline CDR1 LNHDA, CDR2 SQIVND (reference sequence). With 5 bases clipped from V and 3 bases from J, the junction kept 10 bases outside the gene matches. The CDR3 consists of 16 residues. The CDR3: CASSLSGSVRTDTQYF. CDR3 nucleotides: TGTGCCAGTAGTCTCAGCGGGAGTGTTAGAACAGATACGCAGTATTTT.

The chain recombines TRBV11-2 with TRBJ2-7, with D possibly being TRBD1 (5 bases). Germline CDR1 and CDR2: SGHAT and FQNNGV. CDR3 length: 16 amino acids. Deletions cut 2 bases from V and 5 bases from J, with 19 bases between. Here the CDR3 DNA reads TGTGCCAGCAGCTTATACCCGTTGGAAGGGGTTCACGAGCAGTACTTC. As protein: CASSLYPLEGVHEQYF.

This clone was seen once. The DNA for the CDR3 is TGTGCCAGCAGACAGGGGTGGAACACCGGGGAGCTGTTTTTT. Translating gives CASRQGWNTGELFF. The V gene is TRBV28, the J gene TRBJ2-2; 7 bases line up with TRBD1. CDR1 is MDHEN and CDR2 is SYDVKM in the germline V gene. With 6 bases clipped from V and 1 base from J, the junction kept 2 bases outside the gene matches. This CDR3 is built from 14 residues.

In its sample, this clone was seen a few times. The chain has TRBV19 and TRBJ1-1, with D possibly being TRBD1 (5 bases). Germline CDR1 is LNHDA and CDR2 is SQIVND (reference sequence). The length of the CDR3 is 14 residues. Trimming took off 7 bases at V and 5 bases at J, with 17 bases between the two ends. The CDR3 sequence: CASTNRGTRTEAFF. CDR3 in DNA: TGTGCCAGTACGAATAGGGGTACTCGTACTGAAGCTTTCTTT.

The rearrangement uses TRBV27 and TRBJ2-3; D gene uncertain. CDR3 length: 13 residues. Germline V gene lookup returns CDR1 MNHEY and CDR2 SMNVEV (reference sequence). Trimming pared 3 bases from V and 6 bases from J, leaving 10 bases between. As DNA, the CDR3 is TGTGCCAGCAGTTTCTCCTTCGGGGATACGCAGTATTTT. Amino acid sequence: CASSFSFGDTQYF.

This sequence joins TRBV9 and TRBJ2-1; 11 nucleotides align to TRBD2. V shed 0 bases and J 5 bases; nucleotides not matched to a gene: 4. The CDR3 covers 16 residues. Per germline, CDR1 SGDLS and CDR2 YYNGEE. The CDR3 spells CASSVGLAGFDNEQFF. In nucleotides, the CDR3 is TGTGCCAGCAGCGTAGGACTAGCGGGATTCGACAATGAGCAGTTCTTC.

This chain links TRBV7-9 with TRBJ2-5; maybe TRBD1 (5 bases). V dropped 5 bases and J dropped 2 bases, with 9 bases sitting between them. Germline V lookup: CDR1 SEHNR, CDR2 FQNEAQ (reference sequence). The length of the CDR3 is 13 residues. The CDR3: CASSDNRQETQYF. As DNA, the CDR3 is TGTGCCAGCAGCGACAACAGGCAAGAGACCCAGTACTTC.

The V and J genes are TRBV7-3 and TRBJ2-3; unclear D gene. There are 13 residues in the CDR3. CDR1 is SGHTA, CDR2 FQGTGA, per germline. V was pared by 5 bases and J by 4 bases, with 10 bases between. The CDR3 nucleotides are TGTGCCAGCAGCCGCCTAGGTGCAGATACGCAGTATTTT. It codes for CASSRLGADTQYF.

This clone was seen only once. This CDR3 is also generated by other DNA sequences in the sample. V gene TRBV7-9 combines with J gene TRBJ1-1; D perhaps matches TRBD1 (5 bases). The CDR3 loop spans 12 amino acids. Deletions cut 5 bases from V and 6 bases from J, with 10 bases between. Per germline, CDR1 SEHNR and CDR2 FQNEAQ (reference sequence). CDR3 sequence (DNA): TGTGCCAGCAGCCTGGGGGAGGCTGAAGCTTTCTTT. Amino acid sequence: CASSLGEAEAFF.

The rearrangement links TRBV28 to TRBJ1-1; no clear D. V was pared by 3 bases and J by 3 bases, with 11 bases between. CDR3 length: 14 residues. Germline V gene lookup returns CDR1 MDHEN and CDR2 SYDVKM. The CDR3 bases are TGTGCCAGCAGTTTGACGGGGAGAGACACTGAAGCTTTCTTT. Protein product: CASSLTGRDTEAFF.

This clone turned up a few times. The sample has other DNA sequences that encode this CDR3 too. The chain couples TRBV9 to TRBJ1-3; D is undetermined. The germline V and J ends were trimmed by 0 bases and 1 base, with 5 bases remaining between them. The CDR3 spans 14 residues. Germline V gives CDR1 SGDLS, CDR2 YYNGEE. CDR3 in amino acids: CASSVGESGNTIYF. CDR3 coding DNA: TGTGCCAGCAGCGTAGGAGAGTCTGGAAACACCATATATTTT. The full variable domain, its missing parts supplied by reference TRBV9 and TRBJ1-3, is DSGVTQTPKHLITATGQRVTLRCSPRSGDLSVYWYQQSLDQGLQFLIQYYNGEERAKGNILERFSAQQFPDLHSELNLSSLELGDSALYFCASSVGESGNTIYFGEGSWLTVV.

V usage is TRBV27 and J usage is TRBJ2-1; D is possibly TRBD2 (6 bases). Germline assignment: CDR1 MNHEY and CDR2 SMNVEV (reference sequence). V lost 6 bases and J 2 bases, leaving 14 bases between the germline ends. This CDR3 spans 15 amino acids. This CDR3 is CASRLGSGPYNEQFF. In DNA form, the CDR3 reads TGTGCCAGCAGGCTAGGTAGCGGACCCTACAATGAGCAGTTCTTC.

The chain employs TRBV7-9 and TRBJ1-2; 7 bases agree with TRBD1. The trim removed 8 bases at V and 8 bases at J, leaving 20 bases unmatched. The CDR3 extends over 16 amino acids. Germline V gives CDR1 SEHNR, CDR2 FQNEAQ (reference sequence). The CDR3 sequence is CASPRAPGGTGDGYTF. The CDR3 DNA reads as TGTGCCAGCCCCCGGGCTCCAGGGGGAACCGGGGACGGCTACACCTTC.

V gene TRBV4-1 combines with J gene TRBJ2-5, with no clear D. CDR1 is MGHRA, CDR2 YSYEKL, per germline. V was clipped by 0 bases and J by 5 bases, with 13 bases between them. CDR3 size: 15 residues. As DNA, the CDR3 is TGCGCCAGCAGCCAAGATGAGCTCGAAACGGAGACCCAGTACTTC. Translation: CASSQDELETETQYF.

CDR3 in DNA: TGTGCCAGCACCTCGGGGCGGCTCTTCACAGATACGCAGTATTTT. Amino acids: CASTSGRLFTDTQYF. The chain uses TRBV11-2 and TRBJ2-3; D possibly matches TRBD1 or TRBD2 (5 bases each). The V end was cut by 7 bases, the J end by 2 bases, with 16 bases between. The germline V gene has CDR1 SGHAT and CDR2 FQNNGV. CDR3 size: 15 residues.